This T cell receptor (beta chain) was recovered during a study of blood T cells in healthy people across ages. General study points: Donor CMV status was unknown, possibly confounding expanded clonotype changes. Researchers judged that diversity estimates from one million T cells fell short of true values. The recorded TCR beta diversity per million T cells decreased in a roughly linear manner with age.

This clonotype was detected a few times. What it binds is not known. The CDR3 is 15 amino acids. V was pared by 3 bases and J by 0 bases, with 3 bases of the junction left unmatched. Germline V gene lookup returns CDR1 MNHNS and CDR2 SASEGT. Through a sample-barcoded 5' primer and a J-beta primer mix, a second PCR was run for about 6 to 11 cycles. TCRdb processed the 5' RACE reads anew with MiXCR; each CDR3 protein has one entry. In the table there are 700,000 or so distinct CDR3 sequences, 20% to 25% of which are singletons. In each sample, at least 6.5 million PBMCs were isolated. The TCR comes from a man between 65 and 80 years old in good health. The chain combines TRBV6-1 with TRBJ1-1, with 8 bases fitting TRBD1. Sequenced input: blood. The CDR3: CASSDRTGMNTEAFF. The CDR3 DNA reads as TGTGCCAGCAGTGACCGGACAGGGATGAACACTGAAGCTTTCTTT.